This T cell receptor (beta chain) is drawn from a study of shared clonotypes between healthy human individuals. TCRdb keeps only in-frame clones here, not all; method: immunoSEQ multiplex PCR. The sample has about 710,000 clones, just under 75% seen once. On this clone itself: Other DNA sequences in this sample translate to the same CDR3.

Input material: memory CD4+ T cells sorted from blood. Regarding subset: CD45RA-negative fraction. The TCR sequence derives from a woman in her thirties in good health.

The CDR3 loop is CASSPGLAGWNEQFF. CDR3 in DNA: TGTGCCAGCTCACCAGGACTAGCGGGGTGGAATGAGCAGTTCTTC. This chain joins TRBV18 and TRBJ2-1, with TRBD2 matching over 12 bases. The CDR3 contains 15 residues. Germline-derived CDR1 and CDR2 are KGHSH and LQKENI. V shed 2 bases and J 7 bases; nucleotides not matched to a gene: 3.